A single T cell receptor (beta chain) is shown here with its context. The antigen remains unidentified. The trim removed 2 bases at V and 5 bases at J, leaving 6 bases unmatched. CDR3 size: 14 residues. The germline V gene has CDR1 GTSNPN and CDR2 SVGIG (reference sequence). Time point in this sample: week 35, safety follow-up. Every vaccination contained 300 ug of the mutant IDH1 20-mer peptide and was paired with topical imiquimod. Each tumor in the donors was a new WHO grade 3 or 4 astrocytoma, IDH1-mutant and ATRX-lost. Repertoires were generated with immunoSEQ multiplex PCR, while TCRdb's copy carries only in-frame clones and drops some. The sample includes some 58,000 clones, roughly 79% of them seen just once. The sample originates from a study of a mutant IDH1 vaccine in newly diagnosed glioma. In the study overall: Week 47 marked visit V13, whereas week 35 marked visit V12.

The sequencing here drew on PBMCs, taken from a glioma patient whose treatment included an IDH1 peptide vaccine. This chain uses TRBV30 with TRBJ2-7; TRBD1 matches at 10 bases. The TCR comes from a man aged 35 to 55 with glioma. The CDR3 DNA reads TGTGCCTGGAGTCCGGGACAGGGGTTCCACGAGCAGTACTTC. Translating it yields CAWSPGQGFHEQYF.